Presented here are 10 T cell receptor beta chains from one specimen sequenced in a study of cytomegalovirus exposure and HLA in healthy donors. Primers included in the PCR were 60 Vbeta and 13 Jbeta primers. Produced via immunoSEQ multiplex PCR; TCRdb's table is partial and in-frame only. The data hold 210,000 or so clones, with roughly 80% observed a single time. Sequencing input: PBMCs. These receptors were taken from a girl aged 2 to 9 in good health and CMV-seronegative.

The chain is built from TRBV29-1 and TRBJ1-2; 7 nucleotides line up with TRBD1. V was clipped by 5 bases and J by 0 bases; unmatched bases: 9. CDR1 is SQVTM, CDR2 ANQGSEA, per germline. The CDR3 is made up of 15 amino acids. The CDR3 here is CSVRDREPANYGYTF. The CDR3 DNA is TGCAGCGTTAGGGACAGAGAGCCAGCTAACTATGGCTACACCTTC. Drawing the rest from reference TRBV29-1 and TRBJ1-2, the complete variable domain is SAVISQKPSRDICQRGTSLTIQCQVDSQVTMMFWYRQQPGQSLTLIATANQGSEATYESGFVIDKFPISRPNLTFSTLTVSNMSPEDSSIYLCSVRDREPANYGYTFGSGTRLTVV.

This sequence joins TRBV27 and TRBJ1-4; no definite D call. V was trimmed by 1 base and J by 5 bases, leaving 14 bases between them. Per germline, CDR1 MNHEY and CDR2 SMNVEV (reference sequence). This CDR3 contains 16 residues. This chain's CDR3 is CASSLWGRTGNEKLFF. In DNA, the CDR3 is TGTGCCAGCAGTTTATGGGGTAGGACGGGAAATGAAAAACTGTTTTTT. Together with reference TRBV27 and TRBJ1-4, the CDR3 gives the full variable domain: EAQVTQNPRYLITVTGKKLTVTCSQNMNHEYMSWYRQDPGLGLRQIYYSMNVEVTDKGDVPEGYKVSRKEKRNFPLILESPSPNQTSLYFCASSLWGRTGNEKLFFGSGTQLSVL.

The V gene is TRBV6-5, the J gene TRBJ1-2; D gene ambiguous. CDR3 length: 12 residues. V lost 4 bases and J lost 4, with 7 bases in between. In germline, CDR1 is MNHEY, CDR2 SVGAGI. In DNA form, the CDR3 reads TGTGCCAGCAGTTCCAGTGCCTATGGCTACACCTTC. It encodes CASSSSAYGYTF.

In this sample, this clone turned up a few times. Other DNA sequences in the sample encode the same CDR3. This chain joins TRBV4-2 and TRBJ2-1; 14 bases match TRBD2. The germline CDR1 and CDR2 sequences are LGHNA and YNFKEQ. V lost 3 bases and J lost 6; bases outside the gene matches: 1. This CDR3 is 15 amino acids long. This chain's CDR3 is CASSQTSGGANEQFF. CDR3 sequence (DNA): TGTGCCAGCAGCCAGACTAGCGGGGGGGCCAATGAGCAGTTCTTC.

The chain employs TRBV2 and TRBJ2-7; 9 nucleotides align to TRBD1. The CDR3 runs 13 residues. Per the germline V gene, CDR1 is SNHLY and CDR2 is FYNNEI. Trimming cost V 4 bases and J 4 bases; bases outside gene matches: 2. CDR3 sequence (DNA): TGTGCCAGCAGTGGGGGACAGGGATACGAGCAGTACTTC. The encoded protein is CASSGGQGYEQYF.

This clone was found a few times. V usage is TRBV5-1 and J usage is TRBJ2-7, with a tentative D call TRBD1 (7 bases). In germline, CDR1 is SGHRS, CDR2 YFSETQ. This CDR3 has 15 residues. V lost 0 bases and J 3 bases, leaving 13 bases between the germline ends. The CDR3 reads CASSLGPGGSYEQYF. CDR3 nucleotides: TGCGCCAGCAGCTTGGGGCCAGGGGGGAGCTACGAGCAGTACTTC.

The chain uses TRBV7-9 and TRBJ1-2, with TRBD1 as a possible D gene (5 bases). Germline V gene sequence: CDR1 SEHNR, CDR2 FQNEAQ (reference sequence). Trimming pared 3 bases from V and 8 bases from J, leaving 13 bases between. CDR3 length equals 13 residues. CDR3 in DNA: TGTGCCAGCAGCTTGCCAGGGCCTGGAGGCTACACCTTC. It translates to CASSLPGPGGYTF. The complete variable domain, with remaining parts taken from reference TRBV7-9 and TRBJ1-2, reads DTGVSQNPRHKITKRGQNVTFRCDPISEHNRLYWYRQTLGQGPEFLTYFQNEAQLEKSRLLSDRFSAERPKGSFSTLEIQRTEQGDSAMYLCASSLPGPGGYTFGSGTRLTVV.

V gene TRBV5-1 combines with J gene TRBJ2-1; 9 nucleotides agree with TRBD2. Germline lookup yields CDR1 SGHRS and CDR2 YFSETQ. Trimming removed 4 bases from V and 2 bases from J; junction bases left unmatched: 7. This CDR3 has 16 residues. The CDR3 reads CASSRDIAGAYNEQFF. CDR3 sequence (DNA): TGCGCCAGCAGCCGGGATATAGCGGGAGCCTACAATGAGCAGTTCTTC. The complete variable domain, with remaining parts taken from reference TRBV5-1 and TRBJ2-1, reads KAGVTQTPRYLIKTRGQQVTLSCSPISGHRSVSWYQQTPGQGLQFLFEYFSETQRNKGNFPGRFSGRQFSNSRSEMNVSTLELGDSALYLCASSRDIAGAYNEQFFGPGTRLTVL.

This clone was counted a few times. This chain uses TRBV29-1 with TRBJ2-3; 8 nucleotides match TRBD2. V lost 6 bases to trimming and J lost 2 bases; unmatched junction nucleotides: 4. The CDR3 sequence is 13 residues long. The germline V gene encodes CDR1 SQVTM and CDR2 ANQGSEA. In nucleotides, the CDR3 is TGCAGCGTCCTAGCGGGCCTCACAGATACGCAGTATTTT. It translates to CSVLAGLTDTQYF.

The J gene is TRBJ2-1, the V gene TRBV6-4, with TRBD2 matching 12 bases. CDR3 length equals 18 residues. After removal of 4 bases from V and 8 bases from J, the junction contained 15 bases not matched to a gene. Germline V CDR1 and CDR2: MRHNA, SNTAGT. In nucleotides, the CDR3 is TGTGCCAGCAGTGCCCCCGTTAAAACTAGCGGGAGGTCTTATGAGCAGTTCTTC. Translation: CASSAPVKTSGRSYEQFF.